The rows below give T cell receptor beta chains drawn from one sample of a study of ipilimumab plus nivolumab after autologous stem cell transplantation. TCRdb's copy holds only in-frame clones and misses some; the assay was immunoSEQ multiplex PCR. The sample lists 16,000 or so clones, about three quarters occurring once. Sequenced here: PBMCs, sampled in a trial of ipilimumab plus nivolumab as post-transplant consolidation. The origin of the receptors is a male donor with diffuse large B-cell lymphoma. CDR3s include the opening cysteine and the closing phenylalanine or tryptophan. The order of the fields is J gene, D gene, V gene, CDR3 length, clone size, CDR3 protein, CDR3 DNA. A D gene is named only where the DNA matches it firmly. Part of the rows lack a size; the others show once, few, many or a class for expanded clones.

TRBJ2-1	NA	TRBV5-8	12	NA	CASSLRRVEQFF	TGTGCCAGCAGCTTGAGACGAGTTGAGCAGTTCTTC
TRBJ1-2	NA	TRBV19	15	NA	CASSSRSGAGYGYTF	TGTGCCAGTAGCTCTAGATCCGGGGCGGGCTATGGCTACACCTTC
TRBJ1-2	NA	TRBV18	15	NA	CASSPRVGVDYGYTF	TGTGCCAGCTCACCGAGAGTTGGGGTCGACTATGGCTACACCTTC
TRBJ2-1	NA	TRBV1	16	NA	CTSSQRDRGSYNEQFF	TGCACCAGCAGTCAGAGGGACAGGGGATCCTACAATGAGCAGTTCTTC
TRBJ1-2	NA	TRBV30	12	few	CAWSVRGDGYTF	TGTGCCTGGAGTGTACGAGGGGATGGCTACACCTTC
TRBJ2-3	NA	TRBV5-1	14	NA	CASSLVPPPDTQYF	TGCGCCAGCAGCTTGGTTCCCCCACCGGATACGCAGTATTTT
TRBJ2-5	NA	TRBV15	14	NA	CATSLRVSSETQYF	TGTGCCACCAGCCTGCGGGTCTCCTCGGAGACCCAGTACTTC
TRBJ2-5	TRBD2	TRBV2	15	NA	CASSRLAGAQETQYF	TGTGCCAGCAGTCGACTAGCGGGGGCTCAAGAGACCCAGTACTTC
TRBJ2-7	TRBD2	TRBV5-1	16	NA	CASSGEPAGGSYEQYF	TGCGCCAGCAGCGGGGAGCCGGCGGGGGGGTCCTACGAGCAGTACTTC
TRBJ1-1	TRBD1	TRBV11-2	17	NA	CASSSTGGLILNTEAFF	TGTGCCAGCAGCTCGACAGGGGGCCTTATCCTGAACACTGAAGCTTTCTTT
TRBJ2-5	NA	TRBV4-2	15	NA	CASSQDKTVRETQYF	TGTGCCAGCAGCCAAGATAAAACCGTCCGGGAGACCCAGTACTTC
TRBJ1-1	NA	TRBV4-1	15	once	CASSQDLSQATEAFF	TGCGCCAGCAGCCAAGATCTCTCACAGGCAACTGAAGCTTTCTTT
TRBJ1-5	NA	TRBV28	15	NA	CASSFFSGYVQPQHF	TGTGCCAGCAGTTTTTTTTCAGGGTATGTTCAGCCCCAGCATTTT
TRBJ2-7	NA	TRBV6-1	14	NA	CASSEVRTDYEQYF	TGTGCCAGCAGTGAAGTGAGGACCGACTACGAGCAGTACTTC
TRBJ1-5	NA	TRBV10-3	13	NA	CATTKDRNQPQHF	TGTGCCACCACAAAAGATAGAAATCAGCCCCAGCATTTT
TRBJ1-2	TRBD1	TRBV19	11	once	CASSWDRSYTF	TGTGCCAGTAGTTGGGACAGGTCCTACACCTTC
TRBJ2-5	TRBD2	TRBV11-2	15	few	CASTPRAGVVQTQYF	TGTGCCAGCACCCCCCGGGCGGGAGTAGTACAGACCCAGTACTTC
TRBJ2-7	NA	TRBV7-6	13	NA	CASSLSLSYEQYF	TGTGCCAGCAGCTTATCGTTATCCTACGAGCAGTACTTC
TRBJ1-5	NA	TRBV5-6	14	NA	CASSFHGFNQPQHF	TGTGCCAGCAGCTTTCACGGTTTCAATCAGCCCCAGCATTTT
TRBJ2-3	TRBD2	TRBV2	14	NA	CASRGTSGTDTQYF	TGTGCCAGCAGGGGGACTAGCGGGACAGATACGCAGTATTTT
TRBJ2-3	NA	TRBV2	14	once	CASSDGSSTDTQYF	TGTGCCAGCAGTGACGGCAGCAGCACAGATACGCAGTATTTT
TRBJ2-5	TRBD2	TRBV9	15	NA	CASSVDGTSEETQYF	TGTGCCAGCAGCGTCGATGGGACTAGCGAAGAGACCCAGTACTTC
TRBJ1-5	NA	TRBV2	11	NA	CASTDGGTQHF	TGTGCCAGCACAGACGGGGGTACCCAGCATTTT
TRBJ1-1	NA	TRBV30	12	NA	CAWRRGNTEAFF	TGTGCCTGGAGGCGGGGGAACACTGAAGCTTTCTTT
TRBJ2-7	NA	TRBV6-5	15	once	CASSRNARGSYEQYF	TGTGCCAGCAGTCGAAATGCCCGGGGTTCCTACGAGCAGTACTTC
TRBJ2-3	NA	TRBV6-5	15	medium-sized	CASRLGTTSTDTQYF	TGTGCCAGCCGACTCGGGACGACTAGCACAGATACGCAGTATTTT
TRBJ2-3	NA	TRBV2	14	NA	CASSEGPSTDTQYF	TGTGCCAGCAGTGAGGGGCCCAGCACAGATACGCAGTATTTT
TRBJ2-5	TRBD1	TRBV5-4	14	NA	CASSLGQGVETQYF	TGTGCCAGCAGCTTGGGACAGGGTGTGGAGACCCAGTACTTC
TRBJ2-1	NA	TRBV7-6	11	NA	CASSFGAGQFF	TGTGCCAGCAGCTTTGGGGCAGGGCAGTTCTTC
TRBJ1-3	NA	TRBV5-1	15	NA	CASSLGGPGGNTIYF	TGCGCCAGCAGCTTGGGGGGCCCGGGTGGAAACACCATATATTTT
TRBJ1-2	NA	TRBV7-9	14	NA	CASSWTGSDYGYTF	TGTGCCAGCAGCTGGACCGGAAGTGACTATGGCTACACCTTC
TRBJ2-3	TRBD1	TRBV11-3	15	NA	CASSEPGQAPDTQYF	TGTGCCAGCAGCGAACCGGGACAGGCACCGGATACGCAGTATTTT
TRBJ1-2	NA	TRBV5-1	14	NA	CASSLEGRAYGYTF	TGCGCCAGCAGCTTGGAGGGTAGGGCCTATGGCTACACCTTC
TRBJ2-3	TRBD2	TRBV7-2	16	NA	CASSLGLAGGTDTQYF	TGTGCCAGCAGCTTAGGCCTAGCGGGGGGCACAGATACGCAGTATTTT
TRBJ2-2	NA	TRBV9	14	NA	CASSALVNPGELFF	TGTGCCAGCAGCGCCCTAGTTAATCCCGGGGAGCTGTTTTTT
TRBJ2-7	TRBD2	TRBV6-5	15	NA	CASSLAGAGGREQYF	TGTGCCAGCAGTCTTGCAGGGGCGGGGGGGCGAGAGCAGTACTTC
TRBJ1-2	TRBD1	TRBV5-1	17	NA	CASSARTGVYLNYGYTF	TGCGCCAGCAGCGCCAGGACAGGGGTTTATCTAAACTATGGCTACACCTTC
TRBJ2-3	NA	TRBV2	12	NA	CASSARPDTQYF	TGTGCCAGCAGTGCCCGGCCAGATACGCAGTATTTT
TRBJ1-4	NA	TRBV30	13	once	CAWNPTTNEKLFF	TGTGCCTGGAACCCCACAACTAATGAAAAACTGTTTTTT
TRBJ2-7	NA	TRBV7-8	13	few	CASSLGTNYEQYF	TGTGCCAGCAGCTTAGGGACAAACTACGAGCAGTACTTC
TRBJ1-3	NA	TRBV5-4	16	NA	CASSLDGALSGNTIYF	TGTGCCAGCAGCTTGGATGGCGCTCTCTCTGGAAACACCATATATTTT
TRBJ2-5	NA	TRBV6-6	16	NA	CASSPQTGGDGETQYF	TGTGCCAGCAGTCCACAAACAGGGGGGGACGGAGAGACCCAGTACTTC
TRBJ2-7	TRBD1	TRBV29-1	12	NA	CSVTWTGPEQYF	TGCAGCGTTACTTGGACAGGGCCCGAGCAGTACTTC
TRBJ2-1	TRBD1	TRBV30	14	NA	CAWSSDRVGNEQFF	TGTGCCTGGAGTTCGGACAGGGTAGGCAATGAGCAGTTCTTC
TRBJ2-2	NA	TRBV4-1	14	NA	CASSQVEGPGELFF	TGCGCCAGCAGCCAAGTAGAGGGACCCGGGGAGCTGTTTTTT
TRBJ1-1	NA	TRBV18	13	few	CASSREGASEAFF	TGTGCCAGCTCAAGGGAAGGGGCTAGTGAAGCTTTCTTT
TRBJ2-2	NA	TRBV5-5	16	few	CASSLDPGSSTGELFF	TGTGCCAGCAGCTTGGATCCAGGGTCAAGCACCGGGGAGCTGTTTTTT
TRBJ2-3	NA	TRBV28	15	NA	CASRKLGTSTDTQYF	TGTGCCAGCCGAAAACTGGGGACTAGCACAGATACGCAGTATTTT
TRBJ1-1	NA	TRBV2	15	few	CASRRNRAENTEAFF	TGTGCCAGCAGACGTAACAGGGCAGAGAACACTGAAGCTTTCTTT
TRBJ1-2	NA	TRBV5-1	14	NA	CASSLGQDLSGYTF	TGCGCCAGCAGCTTGGGCCAGGACCTATCCGGCTACACCTTC
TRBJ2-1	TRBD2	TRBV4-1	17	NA	CASSQGQTSGGANEQFF	TGCGCCAGCAGCCAAGGGCAGACTAGCGGGGGGGCCAATGAGCAGTTCTTC
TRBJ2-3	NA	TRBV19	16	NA	CASSPVMGGGADTQYF	TGTGCCAGTAGCCCCGTGATGGGAGGAGGTGCAGATACGCAGTATTTT
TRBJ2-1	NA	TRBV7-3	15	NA	CASSTPLGPYNEQFF	TGTGCCAGCAGCACCCCACTAGGGCCTTACAATGAGCAGTTCTTC
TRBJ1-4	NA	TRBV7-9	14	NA	CASSFPERNEKLFF	TGTGCCAGCAGCTTTCCCGAAAGGAATGAAAAACTGTTTTTT
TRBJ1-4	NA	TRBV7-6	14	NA	CASSLGPSDEKLFF	TGTGCCAGCAGCTTAGGACCTTCGGATGAAAAACTGTTTTTT
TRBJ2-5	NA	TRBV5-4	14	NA	CASSFRGSEETQYF	TGTGCCAGTTCCTTTAGGGGGAGCGAAGAGACCCAGTACTTC
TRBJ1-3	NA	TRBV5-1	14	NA	CASSSQGSGNTIYF	TGCGCCAGCAGCTCTCAGGGCTCTGGAAACACCATATATTTT
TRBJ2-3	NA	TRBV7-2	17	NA	CASGKGRGRLSTDTQYF	TGTGCCAGCGGCAAGGGCAGGGGCCGATTGAGCACAGATACGCAGTATTTT